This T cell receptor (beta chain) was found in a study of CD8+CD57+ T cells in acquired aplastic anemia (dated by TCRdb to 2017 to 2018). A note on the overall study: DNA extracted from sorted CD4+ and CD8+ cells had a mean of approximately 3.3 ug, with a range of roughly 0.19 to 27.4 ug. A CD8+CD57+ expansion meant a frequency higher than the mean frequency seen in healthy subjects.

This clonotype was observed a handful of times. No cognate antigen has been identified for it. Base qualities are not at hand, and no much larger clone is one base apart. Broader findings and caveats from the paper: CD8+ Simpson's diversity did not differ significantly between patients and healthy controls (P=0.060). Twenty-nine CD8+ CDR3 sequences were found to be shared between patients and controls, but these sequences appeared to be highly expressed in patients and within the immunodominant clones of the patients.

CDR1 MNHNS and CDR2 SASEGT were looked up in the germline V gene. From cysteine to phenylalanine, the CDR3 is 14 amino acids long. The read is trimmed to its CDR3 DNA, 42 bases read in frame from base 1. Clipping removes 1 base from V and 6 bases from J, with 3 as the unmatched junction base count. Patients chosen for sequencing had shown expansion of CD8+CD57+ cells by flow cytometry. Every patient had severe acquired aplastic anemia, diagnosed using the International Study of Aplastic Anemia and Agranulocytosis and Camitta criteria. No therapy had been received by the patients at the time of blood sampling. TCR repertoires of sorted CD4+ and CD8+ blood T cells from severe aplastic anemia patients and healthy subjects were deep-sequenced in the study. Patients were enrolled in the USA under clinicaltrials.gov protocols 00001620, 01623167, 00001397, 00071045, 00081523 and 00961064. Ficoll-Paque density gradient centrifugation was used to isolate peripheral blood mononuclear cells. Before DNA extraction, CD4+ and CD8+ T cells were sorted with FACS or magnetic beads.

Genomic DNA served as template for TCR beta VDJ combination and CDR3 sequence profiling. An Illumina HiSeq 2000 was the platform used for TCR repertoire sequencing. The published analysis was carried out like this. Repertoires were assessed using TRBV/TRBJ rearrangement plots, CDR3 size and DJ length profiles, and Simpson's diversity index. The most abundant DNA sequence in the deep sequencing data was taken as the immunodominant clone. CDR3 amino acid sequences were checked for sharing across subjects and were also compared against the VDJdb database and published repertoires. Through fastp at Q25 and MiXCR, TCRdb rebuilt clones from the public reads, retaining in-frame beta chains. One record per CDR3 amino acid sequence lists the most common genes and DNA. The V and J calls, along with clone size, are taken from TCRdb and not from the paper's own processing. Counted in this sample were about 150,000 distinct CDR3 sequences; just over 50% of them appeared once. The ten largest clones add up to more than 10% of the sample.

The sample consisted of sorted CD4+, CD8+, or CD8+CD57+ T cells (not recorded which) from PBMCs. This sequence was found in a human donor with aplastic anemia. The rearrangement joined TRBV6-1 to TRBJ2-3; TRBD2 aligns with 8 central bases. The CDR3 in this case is CASSEGGGLDTQYF. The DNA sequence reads TGTGCCAGCAGTGAAGGCGGGGGGTTGGATACGCAGTATTTT.